This TCR beta chain appears in the sequencing data of a study of cytomegalovirus exposure and HLA in healthy donors. Regarding the study as a whole: In a later analysis, 16,951 TCR beta sequences were associated with HLA alleles at 0.05 false discovery rate. In a later analysis, HLA-C alleles had the fewest associated TCRs, DRB1 alleles the most.

Primers: 60 Vbeta forward and 13 Jbeta reverse. Generated by immunoSEQ multiplex PCR, the TCRdb table keeps only in-frame clones and is missing some. The sample records 130,000 to 150,000 clones, approximately 80% being singletons. This clone was observed a handful of times. The antigen is unknown. The sequence came from a woman in her thirties or forties in good health and CMV-seronegative. The material sequenced was PBMCs.

The CDR3 region has the DNA TGCGCCAGCACTTTAGGGAGTAGCGGGACCTACAATGAGCAGTTCTTC. Its translation is CASTLGSSGTYNEQFF. The V gene is TRBV5-1, the J gene TRBJ2-1; 8 positions match TRBD2. J lost 2 bases, V lost 6 bases, and 10 bases had no gene match. Germline assignment: CDR1 SGHRS and CDR2 YFSETQ. This CDR3 spans 16 amino acids.